Presented here are 24 T cell receptor beta chains from one specimen sequenced in a study of metastatic and nonmetastatic thyroid tumors (dated by TCRdb to about 2020). To prepare the library, PCR was applied. The listed sequencing device is Illumina HiSeq 4000. TCRdb ran its own pipeline on the public reads, namely fastp trimming at Q25 and MiXCR clone calling, and kept in-frame beta chains. The sample profile shows 84,000 or so clones; around 7.8% of them were found once. The leading ten clones occupy approximately 10% of the sample. No treatment had been received by any patient before thyroid surgery. Sequenced sample: blood. All receptors derive from a female donor with papillary thyroid cancer or a benign thyroid nodule (not recorded which). Some clones in this sample may be carry-over from other donors' samples.

There are many counts of this clone. The genes are TRBV11-2 and TRBJ2-5; 11 bases are shared with TRBD2. Germline V CDR1 and CDR2: SGHAT, FQNNGV. J gave up 4 bases and V 1 base, and 2 bases lay outside the gene matches. This CDR3 spans 15 amino acids. This chain's CDR3 is CASSLGSGGGETQYF. DNA of the CDR3: TGTGCCAGCAGCTTAGGTAGCGGGGGGGGAGAGACCCAGTACTTC.

The table lists this clone with many counts. Just one base apart from a much larger clone, this may be a read error. Other DNA sequences of this sample code for an identical CDR3. The V and J genes are TRBV12-3 or TRBV12-4 and TRBJ1-2; TRBD1 is a possible D gene (5 bases). Trimming took 2 bases from V and 1 from J, leaving 20 bases between them. The CDR3 length is 18 residues. The CDR3: CASSLYRVGTGINYGYTF. CDR3 nucleotides: TGTGCCAGCAGTTTATATCGTGTAGGGACGGGAATTAACTATGGCTACACCTTC.

This clone was counted many times. The chain has TRBV20-1 and TRBJ1-5; D possibly corresponds to TRBD1 (6 bases). V lost 6 bases, J lost 5 bases, and 17 bases lay in between. This CDR3 is 14 amino acids long. CDR1 is DFQATT and CDR2 is SNEGSKA in the germline V gene (reference sequence). CDR3: CSAKGAGVDQPQHF. DNA of the CDR3: TGCAGTGCCAAAGGGGCAGGGGTGGATCAGCCCCAGCATTTT.

This chain's CDR3 is CASSLWGTGGNTEAFF. The CDR3 DNA reads as TGTGCCAGCAGCTTATGGGGGACAGGGGGCAACACTGAAGCTTTCTTT. This chain connects TRBV7-6 to TRBJ1-1; TRBD1 agrees at 12 bases. CDR3 length equals 16 residues. The J segment lost 2 bases and the V segment lost 2 bases, leaving 3 bases of the junction unmatched. Germline V gives CDR1 SGHVS, CDR2 FNYEAQ.

Many counts were recorded for this clone. V gene TRBV7-9 combines with J gene TRBJ2-3, with a tentative D call TRBD1 (7 bases). Trimming stripped 5 bases from V and 4 bases from J, with 19 bases between. This CDR3 has 16 residues. Germline CDR1 SEHNR, CDR2 FQNEAQ (reference sequence). CDR3 loop: CASSPRGRGESDTQYF. The CDR3 DNA is TGTGCCAGCAGCCCCCGGGGCAGGGGGGAGTCAGATACGCAGTATTTT.

This clone showed up many times. The V and J genes are TRBV3-1 and TRBJ2-7; TRBD1 matches at 7 bases. Germline CDR1 reads LGHDT; CDR2 reads YNNKEL (reference sequence). V was clipped by 2 bases and J by 3 bases; unmatched bases: 4. The CDR3 consists of 14 residues. DNA for the CDR3: TGTGCCAGCAGCCAAAGGGGACAGATCTACGAGCAGTACTTC. This sequence encodes CASSQRGQIYEQYF.

Many counts were recorded for this clone. The chain uses TRBV6-2 or TRBV6-3 and TRBJ2-2; TRBD1 aligns across 8 bases. The germline V gene has CDR1 MNHEY and CDR2 SVGEGT. Trimming took 6 bases from V and 4 from J; bases not matched to a gene: 7. This CDR3 is 15 amino acids long. CDR3 residues: CASSSRTGSTGELFF. The DNA for the CDR3 is TGTGCCAGCAGCTCCCGGACAGGGAGCACCGGGGAGCTGTTTTTT.

This clone was counted at least ten times. The J gene is TRBJ1-5, the V gene TRBV6-1; the D gene is possibly TRBD1 (5 bases). Trimming cost V 2 bases and J 6 bases, with 8 bases left between them. There are 13 residues in the CDR3. The germline V gene has CDR1 MNHNS and CDR2 SASEGT. CDR3 residues: CASSEQGIQPQHF. The CDR3 DNA follows: TGTGCCAGCAGTGAACAGGGAATTCAGCCCCAGCATTTT.

The table lists this clone with many counts. The chain couples TRBV2 to TRBJ1-6, with D possibly TRBD1 on 5 matching bases. Germline CDR1 SNHLY, CDR2 FYNNEI. V was cut by 5 bases and J by 6 bases, with 14 bases left in between. The CDR3 has 15 residues. The CDR3 reads CASSRLGGSNSPLHF. DNA of the CDR3: TGTGCCAGCAGTCGACTGGGGGGTAGTAATTCACCCCTCCACTTT.

This clone came up many times. The chain joins TRBV12-3 or TRBV12-4 to TRBJ2-5, with unresolved D. The CDR3 spans 14 residues. The ends were cut back, 2 bases at V and 1 base at J, with 8 bases in the middle. The CDR3 sequence: CASSLLGFQETQYF. The DNA of the CDR3 is TGTGCCAGCAGTTTACTAGGCTTCCAAGAGACCCAGTACTTC.

The sample holds many counts of this clone. The gene calls are TRBV19 and TRBJ1-5; D is undetermined. The CDR3 is made up of 15 amino acids. From germline, CDR1 is LNHDA and CDR2 SQIVND (reference sequence). The ends were cut back, 5 bases at V and 0 bases at J, with 11 bases in the middle. CDR3 nucleotides: TGTGCCAGTAGTCTCAGTAAATATAGCAATCAGCCCCAGCATTTT. Amino acid sequence: CASSLSKYSNQPQHF.

DNA of the CDR3: TGTGCCAGCAGTCCCCCACTCGCATCGGGGGAAGAAGAGACCCAGTACTTC. This sequence encodes CASSPPLASGEEETQYF. The chain couples TRBV2 to TRBJ2-5; a possible D gene is TRBD2 (6 bases). The CDR3 sequence is 17 residues long. Germline V gives CDR1 SNHLY, CDR2 FYNNEI. With 5 bases removed from V and 3 bases from J, the gap between germline ends came to 22 bases.

There are many counts of this clone. The chain links TRBV4-2 to TRBJ2-1; 11 nucleotides agree with TRBD2. CDR1 LGHNA and CDR2 YNFKEQ come from the germline V gene. The ends lost 3 bases at V and 3 bases at J; junction bases unmatched: 1. CDR3 length: 15 amino acids. The CDR3 protein is CASSHSGGDYNEQFF. CDR3 nucleotide sequence: TGTGCCAGCAGCCATAGCGGGGGGGACTACAATGAGCAGTTCTTC.

This clone was detected a few times. This sequence joins TRBV6-9 and TRBJ1-5, with 10 bases aligning to TRBD1. The CDR3 is 15 amino acids. Germline assignment: CDR1 MNHGY and CDR2 SVAAGI. V lost 6 bases, J lost 5 bases, and 7 bases stayed unmatched. In DNA, the CDR3 is TGTGCCAGCAGCTCGGGACAGGGGCCTGATCAGCCCCAGCATTTT. Encoded protein: CASSSGQGPDQPQHF.

On this clone: This may stem from a read error, because a much larger clone lies one nucleotide away. The identical CDR3 is also encoded by other nucleotide sequences in the sample. This chain links TRBV15 with TRBJ2-3; D may be TRBD2 (5 bases). Trimming cost V 0 bases and J 3 bases, with 22 bases left between them. CDR3 length equals 19 residues. Germline values: CDR1 LNHNV, CDR2 YYDKDF (reference sequence). As DNA, the CDR3 is TGTGCCACCAGCAGAGATCTAACTAGTCGTGGCGCGCGAACAGATACGCAGTATTTT. The encoded protein is CATSRDLTSRGARTDTQYF.

This clone was recorded at least ten times. The chain carries TRBV29-1 and TRBJ2-7; D not resolved. The CDR3 extends over 11 amino acids. Germline assignment: CDR1 SQVTM and CDR2 ANQGSEA. V lost 2 bases and J 5 bases, leaving 7 bases between the germline ends. CDR3 DNA sequence: TGCAGCGTTGAAAGTAGCCACGAGCAGTACTTC. This codes for CSVESSHEQYF.

In this sample, this clone turned up many times. V gene TRBV6-4 combines with J gene TRBJ1-5; D remains ambiguous. The length of the CDR3 is 15 residues. Trimming took 6 bases from V and 6 from J, leaving 18 bases between them. Germline CDR1 is MRHNA and CDR2 is SNTAGT. For the CDR3, the DNA is TGTGCCAGCAGCGTATCCGGGGAAGCGGGTCAGCCCCAGCATTTT. Translation: CASSVSGEAGQPQHF.

This chain connects TRBV7-8 to TRBJ2-7; a weak D match, TRBD2 (5 bases). Trimming shortened V by 7 bases and J by 8 bases, and 15 bases separated the two germline ends. Germline loops: CDR1 SGHVS, CDR2 FQNEAQ. The CDR3 contains 12 residues. The CDR3 bases are TGTGCCAGCACCGGGATCTCTACGAAGCAGTACTTC. Amino acid sequence: CASTGISTKQYF.

This clone was picked up many times. V usage is TRBV10-1 and J usage is TRBJ2-7; TRBD2 matches 9 bases. Germline V lookup: CDR1 WNHNN, CDR2 SYGVQD (reference sequence). Trimming cost V 0 bases and J 1 base; bases outside gene matches: 4. The CDR3 extends over 16 amino acids. CDR3 in amino acids: CASSESQAGGSYEQYF. CDR3 coding DNA: TGCGCCAGCAGTGAGTCCCAAGCGGGGGGTTCCTACGAGCAGTACTTC.

Concerning this clone: One base away lies a much larger clone, so this may be a sequencing read error. This sample includes further DNA sequences coding for the same CDR3. V gene TRBV5-1 combines with J gene TRBJ2-7; the D gene is possibly TRBD2 (7 bases). Germline values: CDR1 SGHRS, CDR2 YFSETQ. The CDR3 runs 17 residues. Trimming removed 4 bases at V and 2 bases at J, with 22 bases between. CDR3 sequence reads: CASSPPDAGAPPYEQYF. In nucleotides, the CDR3 is TGCGCCAGCAGCCCCCCCGACGCGGGGGCTCCTCCCTACGAGCAGTACTTC.

Worth noting for this clone: This may arise from a read error, as a much more abundant clone is one base away. Other nucleotide sequences in the sample specify the same CDR3. This rearrangement joins TRBV2 to TRBJ1-1; D possibly corresponds to TRBD1 (5 bases). The CDR3 consists of 13 residues. From germline, CDR1 is SNHLY and CDR2 FYNNEI. V lost 6 bases and J 7 bases, leaving 15 bases between the germline ends. This CDR3 reads CASREGPWVEAFF. The CDR3 nucleotides read TGTGCCAGCAGAGAGGGACCTTGGGTTGAAGCTTTCTTT.

There are many counts of this clone. This sequence joins TRBV29-1 and TRBJ2-2; D remains ambiguous. In germline, CDR1 is SQVTM, CDR2 ANQGSEA. V gave up 1 base and J gave up 0 bases, with 6 bases separating them. CDR3 size: 14 residues. Here the CDR3 reads CSVEVATNTGELFF. The CDR3 nucleotides are TGCAGCGTTGAAGTGGCCACGAACACCGGGGAGCTGTTTTTT.

This clone showed up many times. The rearrangement links TRBV10-3 to TRBJ2-5; D might be TRBD1 (6 bases). The CDR3 has 13 amino acids. The germline CDR1 and CDR2 sequences are ENHRY and SYGVKD. Trimming took off 6 bases at V and 4 bases at J, with 12 bases between the two ends. The CDR3: CAISAGAGETQYF. The CDR3 bases are TGTGCCATCAGCGCAGGGGCAGGAGAGACCCAGTACTTC.

This clone was picked up many times. The chain recombines TRBV25-1 with TRBJ2-2, with TRBD2 identical over 7 bases. Germline CDR1 MGHDK, CDR2 SYGVNS. V was clipped by 1 base and J by 0 bases; unmatched bases: 2. This CDR3 contains 16 residues. CDR3 in DNA: TGTGCCAGCAGTGAATTAGGACTAGCGAACACCGGGGAGCTGTTTTTT. Residues: CASSELGLANTGELFF.